These 2 T cell receptor beta chains were sequenced from one sample in a study of blood T cell repertoires in COVID-19. Here immunoSEQ multiplex PCR was the method, and the copy in TCRdb shows in-frame clones only, minus some. The table has 120,000 or so clones, about four fifths seen once; the top ten hold about 12%. The material sequenced was peripheral blood. The receptors were sampled from a human donor in a cohort sampled during active COVID-19.

The chain recombines TRBV24-1 with TRBJ1-1, with 10 positions matching TRBD1. Losses at the gene ends were 4 bases for V and 4 bases for J; bases not matched to a gene: 5. Germline V CDR1 and CDR2: KGHDR, SFDVKD. The CDR3 is made up of 15 amino acids. CDR3 nucleotides: TGTGCCACCAGTGACTCTAGGACAGGGGGCACTGAAGCTTTCTTT. It encodes CATSDSRTGGTEAFF.

This chain connects TRBV28 to TRBJ2-3; no definite D call. CDR3 length equals 13 residues. V lost 3 bases to trimming and J lost 2 bases, with 6 bases between them. Germline V gene sequence: CDR1 MDHEN, CDR2 SYDVKM. The CDR3 region is CASSFLITDTQYF. The CDR3 region has the DNA TGTGCCAGCAGTTTTTTAATCACAGATACGCAGTATTTT.